These T cell receptor beta chains were read from a single sample in a study of beta chain features in type 1 diabetes. This table comes from immunoSEQ multiplex PCR, and its TCRdb copy is limited to in-frame clones, with some not included. The table records about 220,000 clones, roughly a tenth of them present only once. Sequenced: central memory CD4+ T cells from blood. These receptors were obtained from a young man in good health. Both conserved end residues are part of each CDR3. D genes are given only for firm matches. Expanded clones are given a class, and other clones once, few, many or no size at all.

DNA,CDR3,D,V,size,J
TGTGCCAGCTCACACTCCGGACTCACCAGCGAGCAGTACTTC,CASSHSGLTSEQYF,-,TRBV18,many,TRBJ2-7
TGTGCCAGTAGAGGTAGGACAGGCCCCTTTGGCGAGCAGTACTTC,CASRGRTGPFGEQYF,TRBD1,TRBV6-6,many,TRBJ2-7
TGCAGCGCGGCGGCAGAACCCCCCTACGAGCAGTACTTC,CSAAAEPPYEQYF,-,TRBV29-1,-,TRBJ2-7
TGTGCCAGCAGCTTAGAGGAGAGGACACCCCAGCATTTT,CASSLEERTPQHF,-,TRBV7-2,few,TRBJ1-5
TGTGCCAGCATTCGAGAAGAGACCCAGTACTTC,CASIREETQYF,-,TRBV2,-,TRBJ2-5
TGCGCCAGCAGCCAAGGGGGGTTGCGGAACACTGAAGCTTTCTTT,CASSQGGLRNTEAFF,-,TRBV4-1,few,TRBJ1-1
TGTGCCAGCAGCTCGAGGGACATCTACGAGCAGTACTTC,CASSSRDIYEQYF,-,TRBV7-2,few,TRBJ2-7
TGTGCCAGCAGTGCCGGGACCGGCGAGCAGTACTTC,CASSAGTGEQYF,-,TRBV28,-,TRBJ2-7
TGCGCCAGCAGGATACTAGCGGGAGATGGGACCCAGTACTTC,CASRILAGDGTQYF,TRBD2,TRBV10-2,-,TRBJ2-5
TGTGCCTGGGAAAGGGACAGCTACAATGAGCAGTTCTTC,CAWERDSYNEQFF,TRBD1,TRBV30,-,TRBJ2-1
TGTGCCAGCAGCTCCGCGGGACAGTTTGGTTCTGGTGAAGCTTTCTTT,CASSSAGQFGSGEAFF,TRBD1,TRBV7-3,-,TRBJ1-1
TGCAGTTATAGGGGGCGACTCGCTAGCACAGATACGCAGTATTTT,CSYRGRLASTDTQYF,TRBD1,TRBV29-1,-,TRBJ2-3
TGTGCCATTGGACAGGGGTTAGGCGAGCAGTACTTC,CAIGQGLGEQYF,TRBD1,TRBV6-5,few,TRBJ2-7
TGTGCCAGCAGCTTAGTGAGCTTGTGGCAGTATTTT,CASSLVSLWQYF,-,TRBV13,-,TRBJ2-3
TGTGCCACCAGCAGCTTCTCGGGAGTAATCAATGAGCAGTTCTTC,CATSSFSGVINEQFF,-,TRBV15,few,TRBJ2-1
TGTGCCACCAGCAGATCTACCCAGTTGGGGGCGCAGTATTTT,CATSRSTQLGAQYF,-,TRBV15,-,TRBJ2-3
TGTGCCAGCAGCTTAGTAGCGGGAGATTACTACGAGCAGTACTTC,CASSLVAGDYYEQYF,TRBD2,TRBV7-2,few,TRBJ2-7
TGTGCCAGCAGCACGGGCGGGGACGGTTCCTACGAGCAGTACTTC,CASSTGGDGSYEQYF,-,TRBV6-5,-,TRBJ2-7
TGCAGCGTTGAGAGAGGGGGCCTGGAGACCCAGTACTTC,CSVERGGLETQYF,TRBD1,TRBV29-1,few,TRBJ2-5
TGTGCCAGCAGCGTAGATACCGCTGAAGCTTTCTTT,CASSVDTAEAFF,-,TRBV9,few,TRBJ1-1